The 6 T cell receptor beta chains below were found in one sample sequenced in a study of blood T cell repertoires in COVID-19 (dated by TCRdb to about 2020). The library was generated by the immunoSEQ multiplex PCR assay. In TCRdb, the immuneACCESS table is reduced to in-frame sequences with V and J assigned. These tables do not hold every clone; where another copy was compared, an unresolved V gene accounts for under half, and the others remain unexplained. The sample table records roughly 200,000 clones; 84% of these occur just once. The biggest ten clones account for more than 3% of the sample. The sequenced sample consisted of PBMCs or T cells enriched from blood (not recorded which). Receptors originate from a woman aged 30 to 39 who had been exposed to COVID-19.

This chain joins TRBV27 and TRBJ1-1; 9 bases line up with TRBD1. This CDR3 contains 17 residues. V gave up 5 bases and J gave up 1 base; unmatched junction bases: 11. Germline V gene data show CDR1 as MNHEY and CDR2 as SMNVEV (reference sequence). The CDR3 bases are TGTGCCAGCAGTCCACAGGACAGGGGTCAAGGGAACACTGAAGCTTTCTTT. Its protein is CASSPQDRGQGNTEAFF.

This chain links TRBV5-4 with TRBJ2-1; 8 positions agree with TRBD2. V gave up 3 bases and J gave up 0 bases; unmatched junction bases: 2. Germline-derived CDR1 and CDR2 are SGHNT and YYREEE (reference sequence). The CDR3 contains 15 residues. The CDR3 bases are TGTGCCAGCAGCTCCGGGACTAGCTCCTACAATGAGCAGTTCTTC. Protein sequence: CASSSGTSSYNEQFF. The whole variable domain, filled in from reference TRBV5-4 and TRBJ2-1, reads ETGVTQSPTHLIKTRGQQVTLRCSSQSGHNTVSWYQQALGQGPQFIFQYYREEENGRGNFPPRFSGLQFPNYSSELNVNALELDDSALYLCASSSGTSSYNEQFFGPGTRLTVL.

About this clone: The same CDR3 arises from other DNA sequences in this sample as well. The chain recombines TRBV19 with TRBJ2-7; D perhaps matches TRBD1 (5 bases). With 5 bases removed from V and 3 bases from J, the gap between germline ends came to 11 bases. This CDR3 comprises 13 residues. The germline CDR1 and CDR2 sequences are LNHDA and SQIVND (reference sequence). The CDR3 region is CASSGQGGYEQYF. CDR3 DNA: TGTGCCAGTAGTGGTCAGGGCGGCTACGAGCAGTACTTC.

Here the CDR3 reads CASGESQYF. CDR3 nucleotide sequence: TGTGCCAGCGGAGAGTCGCAGTATTTT. The gene calls are TRBV9 and TRBJ2-3; D gene unclear. CDR3 size: 9 residues. The V gene's germline CDR1 is SGDLS and CDR2 YYNGEE. Deletions cut 7 bases from V and 10 bases from J, with 7 bases between.

This rearrangement joins TRBV2 to TRBJ2-6, with 7 positions matching TRBD1. V lost 6 bases, J lost 1 base, and 12 bases stayed unmatched. Germline loops: CDR1 SNHLY, CDR2 FYNNEI. There are 18 residues in the CDR3. CDR3 protein: CASREWDSRFSGANVLTF. The CDR3 coding sequence is TGTGCCAGCAGGGAGTGGGACAGTCGATTTTCTGGGGCCAACGTCCTGACTTTC.

The rearrangement uses TRBV7-2 and TRBJ2-3, with 11 bases aligning to TRBD2. Unmatched junction bases numbered 7, after V lost 6 bases and J lost 2 bases. The CDR3 spans 16 residues. Germline V CDR1 and CDR2: SGHTA, FQGNSA. The CDR3 DNA sequence: TGTGCCAGCAGTTATACTAGCGGGGGCCTCACAGATACGCAGTATTTT. The encoded protein is CASSYTSGGLTDTQYF.